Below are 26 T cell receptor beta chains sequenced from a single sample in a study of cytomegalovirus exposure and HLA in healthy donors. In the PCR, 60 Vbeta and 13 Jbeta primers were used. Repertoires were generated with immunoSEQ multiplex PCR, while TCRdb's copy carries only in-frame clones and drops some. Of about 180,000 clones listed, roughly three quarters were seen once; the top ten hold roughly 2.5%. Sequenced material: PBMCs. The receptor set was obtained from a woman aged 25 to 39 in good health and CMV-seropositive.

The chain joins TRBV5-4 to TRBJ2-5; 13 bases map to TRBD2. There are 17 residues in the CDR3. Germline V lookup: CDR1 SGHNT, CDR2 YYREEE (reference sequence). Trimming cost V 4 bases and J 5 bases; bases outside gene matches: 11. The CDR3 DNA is TGTGCCAGCAGCCCCACTAGCGGGGGGGTAAAAGGGGAGACCCAGTACTTC. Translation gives CASSPTSGGVKGETQYF.

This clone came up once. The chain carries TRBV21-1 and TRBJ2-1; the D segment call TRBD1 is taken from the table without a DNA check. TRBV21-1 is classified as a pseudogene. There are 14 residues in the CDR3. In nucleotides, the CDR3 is TGTGCCAGCAGCGGTCGGACAGGGCACAATGAGCAGTTCTTC. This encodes CASSGRTGHNEQFF.

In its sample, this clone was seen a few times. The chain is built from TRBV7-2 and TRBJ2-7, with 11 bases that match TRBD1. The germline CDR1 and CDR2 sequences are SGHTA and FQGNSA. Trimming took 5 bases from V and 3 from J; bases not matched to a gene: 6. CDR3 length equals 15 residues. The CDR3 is CASSRDRGTYYEQYF. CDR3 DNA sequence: TGTGCCAGCAGCCGGGACAGGGGGACCTACTACGAGCAGTACTTC.

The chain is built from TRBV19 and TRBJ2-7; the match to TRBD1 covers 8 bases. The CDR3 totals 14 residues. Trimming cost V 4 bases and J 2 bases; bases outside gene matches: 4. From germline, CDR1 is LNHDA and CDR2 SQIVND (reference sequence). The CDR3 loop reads CASSNYRGTYEQYF. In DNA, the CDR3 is TGTGCCAGTAGTAACTACAGGGGGACCTACGAGCAGTACTTC.

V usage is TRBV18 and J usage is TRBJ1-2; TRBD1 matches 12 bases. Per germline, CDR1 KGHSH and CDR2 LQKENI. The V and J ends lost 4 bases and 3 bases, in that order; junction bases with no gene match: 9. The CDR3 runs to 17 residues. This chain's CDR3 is CASSRSGQGAEYYGYTF. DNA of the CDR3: TGTGCCAGCTCACGCTCGGGACAGGGGGCTGAATACTATGGCTACACCTTC.

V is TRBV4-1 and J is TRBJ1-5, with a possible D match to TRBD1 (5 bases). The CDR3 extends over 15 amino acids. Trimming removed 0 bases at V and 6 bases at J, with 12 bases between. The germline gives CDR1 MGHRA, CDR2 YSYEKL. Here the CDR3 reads CASSQDSGVGQPQHF. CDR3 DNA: TGCGCCAGCAGCCAAGATTCGGGGGTGGGTCAGCCCCAGCATTTT.

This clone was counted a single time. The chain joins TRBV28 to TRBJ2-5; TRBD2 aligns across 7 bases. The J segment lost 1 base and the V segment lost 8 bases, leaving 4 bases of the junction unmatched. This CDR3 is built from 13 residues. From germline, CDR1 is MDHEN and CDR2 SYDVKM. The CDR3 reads CASSGLPQETQYF. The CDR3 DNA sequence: TGTGCCAGCTCGGGACTACCCCAAGAGACCCAGTACTTC.

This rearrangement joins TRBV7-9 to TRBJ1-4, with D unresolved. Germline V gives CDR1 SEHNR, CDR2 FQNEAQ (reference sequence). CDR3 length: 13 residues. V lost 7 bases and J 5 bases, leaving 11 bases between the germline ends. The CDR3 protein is CASTPVRNEKLFF. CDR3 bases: TGTGCCAGCACCCCCGTCAGGAATGAAAAACTGTTTTTT.

CDR3 in amino acids: CASSQGAVYNEQFF. As DNA, the CDR3 is TGTGCCAGCAGCCAAGGGGCCGTCTACAATGAGCAGTTCTTC. This chain uses TRBV2 with TRBJ2-1, with D perhaps TRBD1 (5 bases). V lost 6 bases and J 3 bases, leaving 12 bases between the germline ends. Germline lookup yields CDR1 SNHLY and CDR2 FYNNEI. This CDR3 spans 14 amino acids.

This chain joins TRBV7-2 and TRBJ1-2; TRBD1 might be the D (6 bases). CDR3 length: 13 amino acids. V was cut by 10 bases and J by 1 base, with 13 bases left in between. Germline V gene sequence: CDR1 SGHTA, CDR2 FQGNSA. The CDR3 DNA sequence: TGTGCCAACGCCCGGGACAATAACTATGGCTACACCTTC. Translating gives CANARDNNYGYTF.

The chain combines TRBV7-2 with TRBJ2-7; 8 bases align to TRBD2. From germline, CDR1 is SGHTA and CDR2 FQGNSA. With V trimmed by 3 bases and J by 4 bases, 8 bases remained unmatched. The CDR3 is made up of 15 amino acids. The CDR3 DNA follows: TGTGCCAGCAGCTTGGACGGGGGGGCGACTTACGAGCAGTACTTC. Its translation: CASSLDGGATYEQYF.

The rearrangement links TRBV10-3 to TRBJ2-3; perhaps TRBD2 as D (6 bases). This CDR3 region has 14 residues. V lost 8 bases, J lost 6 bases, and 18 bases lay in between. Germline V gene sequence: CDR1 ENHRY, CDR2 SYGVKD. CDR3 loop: CAISLGGNLDTQYF. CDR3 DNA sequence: TGTGCCATCTCCCTTGGGGGGAATTTGGATACGCAGTATTTT.

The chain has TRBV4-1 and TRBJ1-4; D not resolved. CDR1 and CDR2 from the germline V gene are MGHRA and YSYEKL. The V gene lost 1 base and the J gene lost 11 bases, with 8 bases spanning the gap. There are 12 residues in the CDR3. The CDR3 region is CASSQAQDKLFF. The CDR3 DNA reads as TGCGCCAGCAGCCAAGCCCAGGATAAACTGTTTTTT.

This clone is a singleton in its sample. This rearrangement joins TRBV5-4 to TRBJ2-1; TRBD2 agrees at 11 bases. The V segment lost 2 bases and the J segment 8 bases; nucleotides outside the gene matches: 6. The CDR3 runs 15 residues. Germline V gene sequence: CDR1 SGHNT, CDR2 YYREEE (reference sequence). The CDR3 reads CASSLGLAGVDEQFF. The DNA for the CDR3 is TGTGCCAGCAGCTTAGGACTAGCGGGTGTCGATGAGCAGTTCTTC.

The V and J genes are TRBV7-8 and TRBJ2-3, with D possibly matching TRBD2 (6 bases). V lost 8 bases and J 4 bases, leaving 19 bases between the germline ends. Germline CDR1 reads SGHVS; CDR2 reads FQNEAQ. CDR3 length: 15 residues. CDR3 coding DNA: TGTGCCAGCTCCGTTCGGGAGCTAAGGGCAGATACGCAGTATTTT. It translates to CASSVRELRADTQYF.

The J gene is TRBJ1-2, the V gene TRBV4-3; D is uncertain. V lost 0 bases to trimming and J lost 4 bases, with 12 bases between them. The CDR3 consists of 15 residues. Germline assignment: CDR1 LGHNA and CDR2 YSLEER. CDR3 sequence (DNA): TGCGCCAGCAGCCAAGATAGGACTTACTTCTATGGCTACACCTTC. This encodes CASSQDRTYFYGYTF.

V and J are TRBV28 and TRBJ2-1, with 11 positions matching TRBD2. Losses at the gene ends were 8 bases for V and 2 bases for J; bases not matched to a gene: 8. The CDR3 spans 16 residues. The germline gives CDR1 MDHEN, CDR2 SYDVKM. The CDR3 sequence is CASSEASGGTYNEQFF. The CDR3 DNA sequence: TGTGCCAGCTCTGAGGCTAGCGGGGGGACCTACAATGAGCAGTTCTTC.

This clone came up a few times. The CDR3 DNA follows: TGCAGCGTAGCCGGGATTTCGAATGAAAAACTGTTTTTT. Amino acid sequence: CSVAGISNEKLFF. V is TRBV29-1 and J is TRBJ1-4; D is undetermined. From germline, CDR1 is SQVTM and CDR2 ANQGSEA. V dropped 6 bases and J dropped 5 bases, with 13 bases sitting between them. CDR3 length: 13 amino acids. The variable domain in full, with the rest retrieved from reference TRBV29-1 and TRBJ1-4, is SAVISQKPSRDICQRGTSLTIQCQVDSQVTMMFWYRQQPGQSLTLIATANQGSEATYESGFVIDKFPISRPNLTFSTLTVSNMSPEDSSIYLCSVAGISNEKLFFGSGTQLSVL.

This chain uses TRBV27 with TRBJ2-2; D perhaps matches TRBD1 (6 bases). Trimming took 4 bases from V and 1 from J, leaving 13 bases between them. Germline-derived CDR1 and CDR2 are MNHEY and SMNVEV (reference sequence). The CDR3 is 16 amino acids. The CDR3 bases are TGTGCCAGCAGTTCACCTTTGACAGGGAACACCGGGGAGCTGTTTTTT. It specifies CASSSPLTGNTGELFF.

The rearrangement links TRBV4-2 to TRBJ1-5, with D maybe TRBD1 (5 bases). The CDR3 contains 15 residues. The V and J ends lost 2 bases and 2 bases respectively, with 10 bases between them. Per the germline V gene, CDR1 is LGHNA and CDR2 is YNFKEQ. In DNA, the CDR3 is TGTGCCAGCAGCCAAATAGGGGTCGGCAATCAGCCCCAGCATTTT. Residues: CASSQIGVGNQPQHF.

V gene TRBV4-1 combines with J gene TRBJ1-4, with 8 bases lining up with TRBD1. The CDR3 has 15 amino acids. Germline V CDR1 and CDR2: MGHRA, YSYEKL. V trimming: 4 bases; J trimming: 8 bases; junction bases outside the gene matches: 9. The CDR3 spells CASSPGTGGGEKLFF. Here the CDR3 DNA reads TGCGCCAGCAGCCCCGGGACAGGCGGAGGGGAAAAACTGTTTTTT.

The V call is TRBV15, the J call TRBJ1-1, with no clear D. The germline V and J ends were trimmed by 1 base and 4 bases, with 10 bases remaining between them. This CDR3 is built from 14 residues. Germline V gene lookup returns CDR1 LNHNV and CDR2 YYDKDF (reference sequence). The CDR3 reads CATSRGAGSTEAFF. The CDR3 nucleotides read TGTGCCACCAGCAGAGGGGCGGGGAGCACTGAAGCTTTCTTT.

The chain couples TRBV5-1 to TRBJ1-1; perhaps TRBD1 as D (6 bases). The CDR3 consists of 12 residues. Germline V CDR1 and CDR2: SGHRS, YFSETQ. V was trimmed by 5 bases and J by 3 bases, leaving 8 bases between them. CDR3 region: CASRQGDTEAFF. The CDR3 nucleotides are TGCGCCAGCAGACAGGGTGACACTGAAGCTTTCTTT.

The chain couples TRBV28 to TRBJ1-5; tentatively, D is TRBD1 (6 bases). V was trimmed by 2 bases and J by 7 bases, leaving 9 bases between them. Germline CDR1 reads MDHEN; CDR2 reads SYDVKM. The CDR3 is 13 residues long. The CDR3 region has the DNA TGTGCCAGCAGTTTAGGGACAAAGCAGCCCCAGCATTTT. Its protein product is CASSLGTKQPQHF.

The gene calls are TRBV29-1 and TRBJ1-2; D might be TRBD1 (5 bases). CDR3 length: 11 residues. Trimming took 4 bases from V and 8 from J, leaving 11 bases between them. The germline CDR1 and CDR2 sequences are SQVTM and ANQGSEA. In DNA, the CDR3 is TGCAGCGTTGGCAGGGTGGGGGGCTACACCTTC. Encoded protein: CSVGRVGGYTF. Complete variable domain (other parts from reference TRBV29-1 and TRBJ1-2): SAVISQKPSRDICQRGTSLTIQCQVDSQVTMMFWYRQQPGQSLTLIATANQGSEATYESGFVIDKFPISRPNLTFSTLTVSNMSPEDSSIYLCSVGRVGGYTFGSGTRLTVV.

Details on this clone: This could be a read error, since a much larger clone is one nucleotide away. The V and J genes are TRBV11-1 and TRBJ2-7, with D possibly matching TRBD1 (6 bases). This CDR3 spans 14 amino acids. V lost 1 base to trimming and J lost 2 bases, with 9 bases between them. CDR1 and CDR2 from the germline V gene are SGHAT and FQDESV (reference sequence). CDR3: CASSLGRGPYEQYF. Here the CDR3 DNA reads TGTGCCAGCAGCTTAGGCAGGGGACCCTACGAGCAGTACTTC.